The clone carrying this T cell receptor (beta chain) appeared once. Its antigen is not identified. This sample was taken from a study of CD4 T cells in relation to SARS-CoV-2 and coronaviruses. The unexposed donors gave CD4+ T cells in about 2011-2018, prior to COVID-19. Isolation of CD4+ T cells took place after around eleven days in culture. Sequencing was performed with immunoSEQ multiplex PCR; in TCRdb, only in-frame clones are kept and a portion is missing. The table includes tens of thousands of clones, 78% detected once. The source of this sequence is a human donor in good health. Sequencing was carried out using CD4+ T cells from PBMCs, cultured in vitro.

Written as DNA, the CDR3 is TGTGCCATCAGTGAGTCTACAGGGACTGAAGCTTTCTTT. Its translation: CAISESTGTEAFF. This chain joins TRBV10-3 and TRBJ1-1; perhaps TRBD1 as D (6 bases). Germline V gives CDR1 ENHRY, CDR2 SYGVKD. This CDR3 is built from 13 residues. V lost 0 bases and J 5 bases, leaving 7 bases between the germline ends.